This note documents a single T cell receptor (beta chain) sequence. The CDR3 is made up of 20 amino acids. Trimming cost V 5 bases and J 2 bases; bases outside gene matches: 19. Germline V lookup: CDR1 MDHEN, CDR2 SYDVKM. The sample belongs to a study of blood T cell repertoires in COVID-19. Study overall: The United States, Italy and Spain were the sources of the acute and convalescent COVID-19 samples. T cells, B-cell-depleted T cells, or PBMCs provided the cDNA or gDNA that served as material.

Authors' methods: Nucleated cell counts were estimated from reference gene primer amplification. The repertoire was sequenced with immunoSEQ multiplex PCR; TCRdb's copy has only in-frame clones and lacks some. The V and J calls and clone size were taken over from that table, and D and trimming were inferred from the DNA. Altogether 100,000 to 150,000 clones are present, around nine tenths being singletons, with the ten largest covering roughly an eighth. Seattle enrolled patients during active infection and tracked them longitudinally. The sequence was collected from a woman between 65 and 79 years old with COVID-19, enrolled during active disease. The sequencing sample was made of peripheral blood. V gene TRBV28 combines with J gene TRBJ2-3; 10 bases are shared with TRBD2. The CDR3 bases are TGTGCCAGCAGTCCCTTCTACCCTAGCGGGGGTCACATTCCCACAGATACGCAGTATTTT. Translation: CASSPFYPSGGHIPTDTQYF. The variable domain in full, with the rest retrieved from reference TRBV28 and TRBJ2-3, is DVKVTQSSRYLVKRTGEKVFLECVQDMDHENMFWYRQDPGLGLRLIYFSYDVKMKEKGDIPEGYSVSREKKERFSLILESASTNQTSMYLCASSPFYPSGGHIPTDTQYFGPGTRLTVL.